The present T cell receptor (beta chain) was sequenced within a study of blood T cell repertoires in COVID-19. V gave up 1 base and J gave up 0 bases, with 13 bases separating them. CDR3 length equals 17 residues. In germline, CDR1 is KGHSH, CDR2 LQKENI. Per the authors' pipeline: The authors estimated nucleated cell counts from reference gene primer amplification. Measured with immunoSEQ multiplex PCR; TCRdb has only the in-frame clones, and not every one. V, J and clone size are taken as reported in that table, and D and trimming were inferred from the DNA itself. This sample has over 200,000 clones; 65% to 90% occur once, and the top ten carry around 15%.

The origin of this receptor is a man younger than 35 who had recovered from COVID-19. The chain couples TRBV18 to TRBJ2-1; D may be TRBD2 (6 bases). The sequenced sample was PBMCs or T cells enriched from blood (not recorded which). The CDR3 reads CASSPLTSSLSYNEQFF. CDR3 in DNA: TGTGCCAGCTCACCACTAACTAGCTCCCTCTCCTACAATGAGCAGTTCTTC.